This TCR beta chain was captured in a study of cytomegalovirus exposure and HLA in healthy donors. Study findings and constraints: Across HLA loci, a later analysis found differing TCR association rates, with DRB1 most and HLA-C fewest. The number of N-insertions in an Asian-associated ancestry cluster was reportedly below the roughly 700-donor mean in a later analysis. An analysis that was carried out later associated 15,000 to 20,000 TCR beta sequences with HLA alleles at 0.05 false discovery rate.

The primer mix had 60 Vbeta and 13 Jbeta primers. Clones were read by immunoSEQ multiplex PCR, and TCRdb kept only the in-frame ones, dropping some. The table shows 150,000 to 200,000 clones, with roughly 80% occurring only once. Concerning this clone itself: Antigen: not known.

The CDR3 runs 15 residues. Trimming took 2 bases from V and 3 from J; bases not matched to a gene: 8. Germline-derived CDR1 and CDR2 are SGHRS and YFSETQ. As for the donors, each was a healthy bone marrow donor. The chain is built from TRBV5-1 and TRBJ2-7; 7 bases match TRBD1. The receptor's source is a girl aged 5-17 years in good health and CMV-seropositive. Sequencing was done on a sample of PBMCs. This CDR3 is CASSFGQAGGYEQYF. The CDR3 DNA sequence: TGCGCCAGCAGCTTCGGACAGGCAGGGGGCTACGAGCAGTACTTC.